The 32 T cell receptor beta chains listed next were all sequenced from one sample in a study of T cells in localized non-small cell lung cancer. Data came from immunoSEQ multiplex PCR; TCRdb stores just in-frame clones and leaves some out. The profile covers roughly 90,000 clones, with approximately 90% appearing a single time and 4.1% taken by the ten largest. Sequenced here: PBMCs, sampled before any cancer treatment. The receptors come from a woman aged 35 to 75 with stage II squamous cell lung carcinoma.

This clone has just one count. This rearrangement joins TRBV4-1 to TRBJ2-3, with 15 nucleotides matching TRBD2. The CDR3 extends over 16 amino acids. Germline-derived CDR1 and CDR2 are MGHRA and YSYEKL. V trimming: 3 bases; J trimming: 8 bases; junction bases outside the gene matches: 6. The CDR3 DNA reads TGCGCCAGCAGCCAGGCCGGGACTAGCGGGAGGTCTACGCAGTATTTT. Protein sequence: CASSQAGTSGRSTQYF.

J is TRBJ2-2 and V is TRBV19, with D possibly matching TRBD1 (6 bases). Trimming left V 6 bases short and J 1 base short, with 15 bases between. Germline lookup yields CDR1 LNHDA and CDR2 SQIVND (reference sequence). The CDR3 runs to 16 residues. The CDR3 DNA reads TGTGCCAGTAGCCTCTCCGGGACAAGGAACACCGGGGAGCTGTTTTTT. Translation: CASSLSGTRNTGELFF.

This chain connects TRBV7-2 to TRBJ1-5; D not resolved. The CDR3 consists of 12 residues. The germline V gene encodes CDR1 SGHTA and CDR2 FQGNSA. Trimming took off 1 base at V and 6 bases at J, with 4 bases between the two ends. CDR3 in DNA: TGTGCCAGCAGCTTAGGGACTCAGCCCCAGCATTTT. Encoded protein: CASSLGTQPQHF.

This clone occurred a few times. The genes are TRBV30 and TRBJ2-7; TRBD1 matches 7 bases. V lost 5 bases, J lost 6 bases, and 7 bases stayed unmatched. Germline V lookup: CDR1 GTSNPN, CDR2 SVGIG (reference sequence). The CDR3 sequence is 12 residues long. In nucleotides, the CDR3 is TGTGCCTGGGCCCAACAGGGGCGCGAGCAGTACTTC. Its translation is CAWAQQGREQYF.

This clone has just one count. The chain links TRBV19 to TRBJ2-5; TRBD1 or TRBD2 may be the D gene (5 bases each). CDR1 and CDR2 (germline): LNHDA, SQIVND (reference sequence). This CDR3 region has 11 residues. V lost 6 bases, J lost 3 bases, and 5 bases lay in between. The CDR3 spells CASRGEETQYF. DNA of the CDR3: TGTGCCAGTAGGGGGGAAGAGACCCAGTACTTC.

The chain links TRBV6-5 to TRBJ1-5; D gene unclear. Germline assignment: CDR1 MNHEY and CDR2 SVGAGI. Trimming stripped 8 bases from V and 2 bases from J, with 10 bases between. CDR3 length equals 13 residues. The CDR3 reads CASGVIGNQPQHF. As DNA, the CDR3 is TGTGCCAGCGGAGTGATAGGCAATCAGCCCCAGCATTTT.

CDR3 in amino acids: CASNQERLAYGYTF. The CDR3 nucleotides are TGTGCCAGCAACCAAGAGCGACTGGCCTATGGCTACACCTTC. The chain carries TRBV28 and TRBJ1-2, with unresolved D. V lost 7 bases, J lost 4 bases, and 16 bases lay in between. The CDR3 extends over 14 amino acids. Germline V gene data show CDR1 as MDHEN and CDR2 as SYDVKM.

CDR3 protein: CASNDGTGDGYTF. The CDR3 DNA reads as TGTGCCAGTAATGACGGGACAGGGGATGGCTACACCTTC. This sequence joins TRBV19 and TRBJ1-2; 10 nucleotides align to TRBD1. CDR3 length: 13 residues. The V and J ends lost 7 bases and 6 bases, in that order; junction bases with no gene match: 5. CDR1 and CDR2 (germline): LNHDA, SQIVND (reference sequence).

CDR3 sequence reads: CASSMTGSSYEQYF. The DNA of the CDR3 is TGTGCCAGTAGTATGACAGGGAGCTCCTACGAGCAGTACTTC. V gene TRBV19 combines with J gene TRBJ2-7, with TRBD1 identical over 7 bases. CDR3 length equals 14 residues. Germline V gene data show CDR1 as LNHDA and CDR2 as SQIVND (reference sequence). Trimming removed 3 bases from V and 0 bases from J; junction bases left unmatched: 2.

CDR3 region: CASSQESRGHYGYTF. The DNA for the CDR3 is TGTGCCAGCAGCCAAGAAAGCCGGGGCCACTATGGCTACACCTTC. The chain employs TRBV4-2 and TRBJ1-2; D might be TRBD1 (5 bases). The CDR3 sequence is 15 residues long. Deletions cut 0 bases from V and 3 bases from J, with 11 bases between. Germline CDR1 reads LGHNA; CDR2 reads YNFKEQ.

The chain couples TRBV5-4 to TRBJ1-1; 10 bases are a match to TRBD1. The CDR3 length is 15 residues. With 4 bases clipped from V and 5 bases from J, the junction kept 8 bases outside the gene matches. From germline, CDR1 is SGHNT and CDR2 YYREEE (reference sequence). CDR3: CASSRPGTGVTEAFF. In nucleotides, the CDR3 is TGTGCCAGCAGCAGACCCGGGACAGGGGTAACTGAAGCTTTCTTT.

This chain joins TRBV4-2 and TRBJ2-7; no reliable D call. Trimming took 1 base from V and 3 from J, leaving 7 bases between them. The V gene's germline CDR1 is LGHNA and CDR2 YNFKEQ. The CDR3 loop spans 13 amino acids. The CDR3 is CASSQGTGYEQYF. CDR3 DNA sequence: TGTGCCAGCAGCCAAGGAACCGGCTACGAGCAGTACTTC.

This sequence joins TRBV19 and TRBJ2-7; D possibly uses TRBD1 or TRBD2 (5 bases each). Trimming shortened V by 7 bases and J by 7 bases, and 23 bases separated the two germline ends. The germline V gene encodes CDR1 LNHDA and CDR2 SQIVND (reference sequence). The CDR3 has 15 residues. The CDR3 protein is CASTFSRDDSREQYF. The DNA of the CDR3 is TGTGCCAGTACCTTTTCCAGGGACGATTCGAGGGAGCAGTACTTC.

The rearrangement links TRBV2 to TRBJ2-3; D might be TRBD1 (6 bases). Per germline, CDR1 SNHLY and CDR2 FYNNEI. V dropped 7 bases and J dropped 2 bases, with 13 bases sitting between them. This CDR3 spans 14 amino acids. The CDR3 protein is CASNPGHLTDTQYF. DNA of the CDR3: TGTGCCAGCAACCCGGGACATCTCACAGATACGCAGTATTTT.

This clone was seen only once. This chain joins TRBV7-9 and TRBJ2-3; D may correspond to TRBD1 or TRBD2 (5 bases each). Trimming removed 6 bases from V and 11 bases from J, with 18 bases in between. Germline V lookup: CDR1 SEHNR, CDR2 FQNEAQ (reference sequence). This CDR3 comprises 13 residues. The DNA for the CDR3 is TGTGCCAGCAGACCCGGGGCTAGATTAGGGCAGTATTTT. Residues: CASRPGARLGQYF. Combining the CDR3 with reference TRBV7-9 and TRBJ2-3 gives the whole variable domain DTGVSQNPRHKITKRGQNVTFRCDPISEHNRLYWYRQTLGQGPEFLTYFQNEAQLEKSRLLSDRFSAERPKGSFSTLEIQRTEQGDSAMYLCASRPGARLGQYFGPGTRLTVL.

The rearrangement links TRBV27 to TRBJ1-1, with D possibly TRBD1 on 6 matching bases. From germline, CDR1 is MNHEY and CDR2 SMNVEV (reference sequence). The CDR3 consists of 17 residues. Trimming stripped 3 bases from V and 0 bases from J, with 17 bases between. Here the CDR3 reads CASSFRGGNKMNTEAFF. The CDR3 DNA reads as TGTGCCAGCAGTTTTAGAGGGGGGAACAAAATGAACACTGAAGCTTTCTTT.

This clone showed up just once. The chain joins TRBV11-2 to TRBJ1-2, with D unresolved. The germline V and J ends were trimmed by 5 bases and 12 bases, with 16 bases remaining between them. CDR3 length: 12 residues. Germline V gene sequence: CDR1 SGHAT, CDR2 FQNNGV. CDR3 sequence: CASSQSSRADTF. The DNA of the CDR3 is TGTGCCAGCAGCCAATCATCCCGGGCGGACACCTTC.

The sample holds one count of this clone. The chain joins TRBV9 to TRBJ1-3; D is undetermined. V dropped 2 bases and J dropped 2 bases, with 11 bases sitting between them. In germline, CDR1 is SGDLS, CDR2 YYNGEE. CDR3 length: 15 amino acids. CDR3 nucleotide sequence: TGTGCCAGCAGCGTCCGTAGGAACCCTGGAAACACCATATATTTT. Translation gives CASSVRRNPGNTIYF.

The chain employs TRBV19 and TRBJ1-2, with TRBD1 as a possible D gene (6 bases). The V and J ends lost 4 bases and 8 bases respectively, with 20 bases between them. The CDR3 sequence is 15 residues long. CDR1 is LNHDA and CDR2 is SQIVND in the germline V gene (reference sequence). For the CDR3, the DNA is TGTGCCAGTAGTACCCATCCGCGGGGGGCGAGGGGCTACACCTTC. It yields the protein CASSTHPRGARGYTF.

The chain joins TRBV7-2 to TRBJ2-3, with TRBD2 matching over 9 bases. The germline V gene has CDR1 SGHTA and CDR2 FQGNSA. The CDR3 runs to 17 residues. The V gene end was trimmed by 5 bases and the J gene end by 1 base; junction bases not matched to a gene: 10. CDR3 loop: CASSEEGRGGRTDTQYF. DNA of the CDR3: TGTGCCAGCAGCGAGGAAGGGCGGGGGGGCCGCACAGATACGCAGTATTTT.

The rearrangement uses TRBV5-6 and TRBJ2-7, with 8 bases fitting TRBD1. The V gene end was trimmed by 3 bases and the J gene end by 5 bases; junction bases not matched to a gene: 7. The germline V gene has CDR1 SGHDT and CDR2 YYEEEE. The CDR3 length is 14 residues. CDR3 in DNA: TGTGCCAGCAGCTACCGGGACAGGTGGAACGAGCAGTACTTC. Its protein product is CASSYRDRWNEQYF.

The chain uses TRBV6-6 and TRBJ1-2; D not certain. Trimming removed 0 bases from V and 8 bases from J, with 7 bases in between. CDR3 length equals 12 residues. Germline loops: CDR1 MNHNY, CDR2 SVGAGI (reference sequence). The CDR3 coding sequence is TGTGCCAGCAGTTACTCGGGCGGGGGCTACACCTTC. It is translated as CASSYSGGGYTF.

This chain joins TRBV2 and TRBJ2-7; no firm D call. Trimming stripped 4 bases from V and 2 bases from J, with 6 bases between. CDR1 and CDR2 from the germline V gene are SNHLY and FYNNEI. The length of the CDR3 is 12 residues. The CDR3 reads CASSGRTYEQYF. The CDR3, as DNA: TGTGCCAGCAGTGGAAGGACCTACGAGCAGTACTTC.

The chain joins TRBV28 to TRBJ2-1; D remains ambiguous. CDR1 is MDHEN, CDR2 SYDVKM, per germline. The CDR3 runs to 11 residues. V was pared by 6 bases and J by 10 bases, with 10 bases between. The CDR3 loop reads CASRYSLEQFF. The CDR3 DNA is TGTGCCAGCAGGTATAGTCTAGAGCAGTTCTTC.

The chain recombines TRBV5-1 with TRBJ2-1, with TRBD2 matching over 8 bases. Germline CDR1 is SGHRS and CDR2 is YFSETQ. Trimming took 3 bases from V and 9 from J; bases not matched to a gene: 14. This CDR3 is 16 amino acids long. CDR3 coding DNA: TGCGCCAGCAGCTACCTAGCGGGTGATACGAGAGGTGAGCAGTTCTTC. Translation gives CASSYLAGDTRGEQFF.

The chain joins TRBV19 to TRBJ2-2; TRBD1 aligns across 10 bases. Germline V gives CDR1 LNHDA, CDR2 SQIVND (reference sequence). The length of the CDR3 is 14 residues. J lost 7 bases, V lost 11 bases, and 10 bases had no gene match. The CDR3 spells CACGGTGERGELFF. The CDR3 nucleotides read TGTGCCTGCGGGGGGACAGGGGAACGCGGGGAGCTGTTTTTT.

In this sample, this clone turned up once. The J gene is TRBJ2-5, the V gene TRBV4-1; 7 bases are a match to TRBD2. The CDR3 has 14 amino acids. V trimming: 4 bases; J trimming: 7 bases; junction bases outside the gene matches: 9. Germline lookup yields CDR1 MGHRA and CDR2 YSYEKL. The CDR3 loop is CASSPAGYEGTQYF. The CDR3 bases are TGCGCCAGCAGCCCAGCGGGGTATGAGGGGACCCAGTACTTC.

The chain links TRBV11-2 to TRBJ2-3; 10 bases agree with TRBD2. Unmatched junction bases numbered 3, after V lost 5 bases and J lost 1 base. The CDR3 has 15 amino acids. Germline lookup yields CDR1 SGHAT and CDR2 FQNNGV. This CDR3 reads CASSLAGARTDTQYF. For the CDR3, the DNA is TGTGCCAGCAGCCTAGCGGGAGCTCGCACAGATACGCAGTATTTT.

The gene calls are TRBV19 and TRBJ1-1; tentatively, D is TRBD1 (5 bases). With 6 bases removed from V and 4 bases from J, the gap between germline ends came to 18 bases. The length of the CDR3 is 15 residues. CDR1 and CDR2 (germline): LNHDA, SQIVND (reference sequence). The CDR3 DNA is TGTGCCAGTAGGCATAGGGGCCAGCGGGGCACTGAAGCTTTCTTT. It yields the protein CASRHRGQRGTEAFF.

V gene TRBV7-2 combines with J gene TRBJ2-7; 8 positions match TRBD1. J was trimmed by 6 bases and V by 2 bases; bases with no gene match: 12. The length of the CDR3 is 16 residues. Germline V gives CDR1 SGHTA, CDR2 FQGNSA. Written as DNA, the CDR3 is TGTGCCAGCAGCTTATATCCCCTGGCAGGGGGCGCCGAGCAGTACTTC. Protein: CASSLYPLAGGAEQYF.

This sequence joins TRBV5-1 and TRBJ2-7, with a tentative D call TRBD2 (7 bases). The V end lost 0 bases, the J end lost 4 bases, and 14 bases lay between the germline ends. Germline V gene data show CDR1 as SGHRS and CDR2 as YFSETQ. The CDR3 covers 15 residues. The CDR3 bases are TGCGCCAGCAGCTTGGGGGGGGGCAGGGTGTACGAGCAGTACTTC. It encodes CASSLGGGRVYEQYF.

There are a few counts of this clone. This chain uses TRBV5-1 with TRBJ2-3, with a tentative D call TRBD1 (6 bases). From germline, CDR1 is SGHRS and CDR2 YFSETQ. The CDR3 spans 14 residues. Trimming cost V 4 bases and J 6 bases, with 15 bases left between them. For the CDR3, the DNA is TGCGCCAGCAGCCCTCACAGGGTCGGGGATACGCAGTATTTT. It encodes CASSPHRVGDTQYF.